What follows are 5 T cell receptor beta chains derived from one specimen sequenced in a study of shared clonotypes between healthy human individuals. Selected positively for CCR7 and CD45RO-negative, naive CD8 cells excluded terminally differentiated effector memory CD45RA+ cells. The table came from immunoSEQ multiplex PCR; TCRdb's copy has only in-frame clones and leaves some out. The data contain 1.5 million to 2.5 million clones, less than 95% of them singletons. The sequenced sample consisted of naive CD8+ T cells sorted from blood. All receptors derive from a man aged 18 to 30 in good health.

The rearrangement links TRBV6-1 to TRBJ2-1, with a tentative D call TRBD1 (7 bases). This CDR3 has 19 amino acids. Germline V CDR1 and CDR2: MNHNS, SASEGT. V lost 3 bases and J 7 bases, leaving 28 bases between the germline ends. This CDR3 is CASSDFAPGGWQMGNEQFF. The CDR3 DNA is TGTGCCAGCAGTGATTTTGCCCCAGGGGGGTGGCAGATGGGGAATGAGCAGTTCTTC.

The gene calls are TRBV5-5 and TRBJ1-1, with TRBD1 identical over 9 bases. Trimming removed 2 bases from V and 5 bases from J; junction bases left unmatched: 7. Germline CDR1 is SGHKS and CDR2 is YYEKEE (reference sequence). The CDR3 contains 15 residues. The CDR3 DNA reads TGTGCCAGCAGCTTTAGGACAGGGGAGGGTACTGAAGCTTTCTTT. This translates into CASSFRTGEGTEAFF.

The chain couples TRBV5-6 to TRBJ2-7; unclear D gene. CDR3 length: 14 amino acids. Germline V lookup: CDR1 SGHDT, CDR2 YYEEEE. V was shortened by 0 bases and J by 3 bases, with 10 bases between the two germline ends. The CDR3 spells CASSLAIGNYEQYF. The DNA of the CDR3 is TGTGCCAGCAGCTTGGCCATTGGGAACTACGAGCAGTACTTC.

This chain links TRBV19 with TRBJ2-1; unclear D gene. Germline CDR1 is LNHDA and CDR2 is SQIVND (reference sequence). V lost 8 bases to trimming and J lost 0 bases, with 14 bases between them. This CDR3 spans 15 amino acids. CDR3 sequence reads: CASQPSPSSYNEQFF. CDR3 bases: TGTGCCAGTCAGCCAAGCCCTAGCTCCTACAATGAGCAGTTCTTC. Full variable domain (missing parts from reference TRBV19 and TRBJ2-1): DGGITQSPKYLFRKEGQNVTLSCEQNLNHDAMYWYRQDPGQGLRLIYYSQIVNDFQKGDIAEGYSVSREKKESFPLTVTSAQKNPTAFYLCASQPSPSSYNEQFFGPGTRLTVL.

As DNA, the CDR3 is TGTGCCAGCAGCTTATCTCGAAGCACTGAAGCTTTCTTT. Protein product: CASSLSRSTEAFF. V usage is TRBV5-4 and J usage is TRBJ1-1, with D unresolved. V was clipped by 2 bases and J by 4 bases, with 9 bases between them. The CDR3 has 13 residues. Germline CDR1 is SGHNT and CDR2 is YYREEE (reference sequence).